This T cell receptor (beta chain) was retrieved from a study of blood T cell repertoires in COVID-19. The wider study: Acute-phase and convalescent COVID-19 samples originated in the United States, Italy and Spain. T cells, B-cell-depleted T cells, or PBMCs supplied cDNA or gDNA.

CDR3 size: 11 residues. With 5 bases removed from V and 2 bases from J, the gap between germline ends came to 6 bases. The V gene's germline CDR1 is DFQATT and CDR2 SNEGSKA (reference sequence). Authors' processing steps: Researchers report that nucleated cell counts were estimated from reference gene primer amplification. Produced via immunoSEQ multiplex PCR; TCRdb's table is partial and in-frame only. The D gene and trimming were derived from the DNA, and the V and J assignments and clone size from that table. This sample has fewer than 450,000 clones, with approximately 89% found just once. The chain has TRBV20-1 and TRBJ1-2; D not certain. This TCR came from a woman aged 18-35 years who had recovered from COVID-19. The source material was peripheral blood. The CDR3 protein is CSAYLNYGYTF. The DNA for the CDR3 is TGCAGTGCTTACTTGAACTATGGCTACACCTTC.